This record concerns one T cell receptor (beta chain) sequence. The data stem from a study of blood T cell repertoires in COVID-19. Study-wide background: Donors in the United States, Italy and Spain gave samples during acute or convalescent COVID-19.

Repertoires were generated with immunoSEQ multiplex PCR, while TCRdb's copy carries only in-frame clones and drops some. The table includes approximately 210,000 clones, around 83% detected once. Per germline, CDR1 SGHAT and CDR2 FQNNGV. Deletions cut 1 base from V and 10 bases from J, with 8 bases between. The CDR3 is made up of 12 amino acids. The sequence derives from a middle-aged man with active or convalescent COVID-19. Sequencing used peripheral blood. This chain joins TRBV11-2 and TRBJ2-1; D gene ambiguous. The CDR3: CASSLAGFEQFF. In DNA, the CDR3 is TGTGCCAGCAGCTTAGCTGGCTTCGAGCAGTTCTTC. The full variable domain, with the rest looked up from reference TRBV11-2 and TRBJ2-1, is EAGVAQSPRYKIIEKRQSVAFWCNPISGHATLYWYQQILGQGPKLLIQFQNNGVVDDSQLPKDRFSAERLKGVDSTLKIQPAKLEDSAVYLCASSLAGFEQFFGPGTRLTVL.